This T cell receptor beta chain stems from a study of T cell clonality in common variable immunodeficiency. V was clipped by 5 bases and J by 4 bases, with 9 bases between them. This CDR3 has 13 amino acids. Germline CDR1 is SGHTA and CDR2 is FQGNSA. Clones were read by immunoSEQ multiplex PCR, and TCRdb kept only the in-frame ones, dropping some. The table lists about 15,000 clones, no singletons, with less than 15% in the top ten. Overall study findings and caveats: Common variable immunodeficiency TCR beta sequences reportedly had fewer deletions and N-nucleotide insertions.

About this clone itself: As yet, its antigen is unknown. With the read ending 3 residues before the CDR3 end, the germline J gene is used to fill in that end.

The V gene is TRBV7-2, the J gene TRBJ1-3; D is unclear. The sequenced sample was peripheral blood mononuclear cells. The receptor comes from a human donor with common variable immunodeficiency. The part of the CDR3 DNA that was read is TGTGCCAGCAGCCCGCGCTGGGGAAACACC. Its protein product is CASSPRWGNT. The complete CDR3 protein is CASSPRWGNTIYF.